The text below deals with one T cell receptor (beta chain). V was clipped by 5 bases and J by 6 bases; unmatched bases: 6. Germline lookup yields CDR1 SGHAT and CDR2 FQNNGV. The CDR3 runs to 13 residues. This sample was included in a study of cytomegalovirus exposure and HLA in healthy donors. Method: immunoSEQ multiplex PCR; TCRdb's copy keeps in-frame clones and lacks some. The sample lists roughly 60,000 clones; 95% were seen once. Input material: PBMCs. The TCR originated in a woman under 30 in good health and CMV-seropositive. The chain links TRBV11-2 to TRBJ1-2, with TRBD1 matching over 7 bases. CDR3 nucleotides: TGTGCCAGCAGCAAGACAGGGTTGGATGGCTACACCTTC. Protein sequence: CASSKTGLDGYTF.